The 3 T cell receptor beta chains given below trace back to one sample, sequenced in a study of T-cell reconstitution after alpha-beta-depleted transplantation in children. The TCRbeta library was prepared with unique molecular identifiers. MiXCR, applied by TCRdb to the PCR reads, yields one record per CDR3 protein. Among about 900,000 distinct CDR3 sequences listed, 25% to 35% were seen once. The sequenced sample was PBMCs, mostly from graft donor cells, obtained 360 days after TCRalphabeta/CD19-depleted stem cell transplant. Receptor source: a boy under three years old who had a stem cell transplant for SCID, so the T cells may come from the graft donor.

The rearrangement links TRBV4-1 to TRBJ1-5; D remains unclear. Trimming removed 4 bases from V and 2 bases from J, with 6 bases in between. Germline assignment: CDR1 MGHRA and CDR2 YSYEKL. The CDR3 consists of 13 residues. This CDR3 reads CASSPVGNQPQHF. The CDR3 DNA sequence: TGCGCCAGCAGCCCCGTGGGCAATCAGCCCCAGCATTTT.

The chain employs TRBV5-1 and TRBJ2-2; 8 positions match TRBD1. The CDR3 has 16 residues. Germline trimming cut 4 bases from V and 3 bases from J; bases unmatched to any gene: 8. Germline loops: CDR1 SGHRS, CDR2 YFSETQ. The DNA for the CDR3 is TGCGCCAGCAGCCCCACAGGGGGTCCCGACACCGGGGAGCTGTTTTTT. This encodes CASSPTGGPDTGELFF.

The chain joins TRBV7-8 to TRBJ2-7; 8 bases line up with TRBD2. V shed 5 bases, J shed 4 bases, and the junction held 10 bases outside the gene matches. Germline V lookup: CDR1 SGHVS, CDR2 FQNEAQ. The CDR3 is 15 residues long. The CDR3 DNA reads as TGTGCCAGCAGCGCCCCCCGGGGGGGTTCGTACGAGCAGTACTTC. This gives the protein CASSAPRGGSYEQYF.